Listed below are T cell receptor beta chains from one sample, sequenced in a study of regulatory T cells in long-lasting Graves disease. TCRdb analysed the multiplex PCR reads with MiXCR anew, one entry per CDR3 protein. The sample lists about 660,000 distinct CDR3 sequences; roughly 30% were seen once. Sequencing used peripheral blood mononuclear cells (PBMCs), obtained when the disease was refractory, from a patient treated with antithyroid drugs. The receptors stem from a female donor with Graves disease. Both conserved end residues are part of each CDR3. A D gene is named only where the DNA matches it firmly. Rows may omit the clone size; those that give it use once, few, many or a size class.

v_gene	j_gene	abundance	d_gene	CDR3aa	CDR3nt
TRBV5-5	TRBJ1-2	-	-	CASSHRVGDYGYTF	TGTGCCAGCAGCCACAGGGTAGGGGACTATGGCTACACCTTC
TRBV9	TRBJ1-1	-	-	CASSVDIGRGNTEAFF	TGTGCCAGCAGCGTAGATATAGGCCGGGGCAACACTGAAGCTTTCTTT
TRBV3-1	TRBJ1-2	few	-	CASSRTGVGEIYGYTF	TGTGCCAGCAGCCGAACCGGGGTAGGGGAAATCTATGGCTACACCTTC
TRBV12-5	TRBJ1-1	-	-	CASGVRGFGTEAFF	TGTGCTAGTGGTGTAAGGGGATTTGGCACTGAAGCTTTCTTT
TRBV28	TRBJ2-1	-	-	CASNERAGKANEQFF	TGTGCCAGCAACGAACGGGCGGGAAAGGCGAATGAGCAGTTCTTC
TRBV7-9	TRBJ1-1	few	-	CASSLEQRNTEAFF	TGTGCCAGCAGCTTAGAACAGCGGAACACTGAAGCTTTCTTT
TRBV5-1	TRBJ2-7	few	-	CASSLDGQLGRQKQYF	TGCGCCAGCAGCTTGGATGGTCAGCTGGGACGGCAGAAGCAGTACTTC
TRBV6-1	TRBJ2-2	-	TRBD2	CASRTTSGVNTGELFF	TGTGCCAGCAGAACAACTAGCGGAGTAAACACCGGGGAGCTGTTTTTT
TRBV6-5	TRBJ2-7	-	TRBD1	CASSSQGARSYEQHF	TGTGCCAGCAGTTCACAGGGGGCCCGCTCCTACGAGCAGCACTTC
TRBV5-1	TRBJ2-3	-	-	CASSLGFPDTQYF	TGCGCCAGCAGCTTGGGTTTCCCAGATACGCAGTATTTT
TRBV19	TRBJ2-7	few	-	CASSIRGPTYEQYF	TGTGCCAGTAGTATCCGCGGGCCGACCTACGAGCAGTACTTC
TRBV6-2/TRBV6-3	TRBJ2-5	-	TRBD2	CASSSPLAGPETQYF	TGTGCCAGCAGCTCTCCTCTAGCGGGACCAGAGACCCAGTACTTC
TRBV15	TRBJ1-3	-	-	CATSMGRENTIYF	TGTGCCACCAGCATGGGCAGGGAAAACACCATATATTTT
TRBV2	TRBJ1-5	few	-	CASAGPKINQPQHF	TGTGCCAGTGCGGGACCGAAGATTAATCAGCCCCAGCATTTT
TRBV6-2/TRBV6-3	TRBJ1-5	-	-	CASSYSINSNQPQHF	TGTGCCAGCAGTTACTCGATAAATAGCAATCAGCCCCAGCATTTT
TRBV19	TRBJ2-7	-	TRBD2	CASRLSSGSYEQYF	TGTGCCAGTAGGCTTTCTAGCGGCTCCTACGAGCAGTACTTC
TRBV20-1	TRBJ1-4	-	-	CSGARTNEKLFF	TGCAGTGGGGCACGAACTAATGAAAAACTGTTTTTT
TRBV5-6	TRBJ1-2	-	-	CASSLNRGQSGIGYTF	TGTGCCAGCAGCTTGAATCGAGGACAGAGCGGGATCGGCTACACCTTC
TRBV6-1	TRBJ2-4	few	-	CASRLPGRNIQYF	TGTGCCAGCAGGCTTCCCGGGAGAAACATTCAGTACTTC
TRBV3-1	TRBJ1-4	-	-	CASSRGTGQNEKLFF	TGTGCCAGCAGCCGCGGGACCGGCCAAAATGAAAAACTGTTTTTT
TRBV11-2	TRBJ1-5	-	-	CASSLDPNTPQHF	TGTGCCAGCAGCTTAGACCCAAATACGCCCCAGCATTTT